The rows below give T cell receptor beta chains drawn from one sample of a study of T-cell memory formation after mild COVID-19. TCRdb analysed the 5' RACE reads with MiXCR anew, one entry per CDR3 protein. The table lists fewer than 350,000 distinct CDR3 sequences, less than 9.5% of them singletons, with 20% to 25% in the top ten. The sequenced sample was PBMCs or a T cell subset sorted from them (not recorded which). The origin of the receptors is a man aged 18 to 35 who had mild COVID-19 (a few samples of this study predate the infection). Cell type and time point are not known. CDR3s include the opening cysteine and the closing phenylalanine or tryptophan. The D gene is left open where the match is weak. Where a row states a size, it is once, few, many or the class of an expanded clone; other rows omit it.

CDR3: CASTRTDSNQPQHF
DNA: TGTGCCAGCACCCGGACAGATAGCAATCAGCCCCAGCATTTT
D: -
J: TRBJ1-5
size: many
V: TRBV6-2/TRBV6-3

CDR3: CASSLWGSTMINQPQHF
DNA: TGTGCCAGCAGTTTATGGGGGTCCACTATGATCAATCAGCCCCAGCATTTT
D: -
J: TRBJ1-5
size: few
V: TRBV28

CDR3: CSVVPPGSYEQYF
DNA: TGCAGCGTTGTACCCCCGGGGTCCTACGAGCAGTACTTC
D: -
J: TRBJ2-7
size: -
V: TRBV29-1

CDR3: CASRVTGGSYNEQFF
DNA: TGTGCCAGCCGAGTTACAGGGGGCTCCTACAATGAGCAGTTCTTC
D: TRBD1
J: TRBJ2-1
size: many
V: TRBV6-5

CDR3: CASSLVSGSRDYGYTF
DNA: TGTGCCAGCAGCTTAGTATCGGGGAGTAGGGACTATGGCTACACCTTC
D: -
J: TRBJ1-2
size: -
V: TRBV7-2

CDR3: CASSPPSTQETQYF
DNA: TGTGCCAGCTCACCACCGTCTACACAAGAGACCCAGTACTTC
D: -
J: TRBJ2-5
size: -
V: TRBV18

CDR3: CASNSGGRIAFF
DNA: TGTGCCAGCAATTCAGGGGGCAGGATAGCTTTCTTT
D: TRBD1
J: TRBJ1-1
size: few
V: TRBV6-5

CDR3: CASSQDKASNQPQHF
DNA: TGCGCCAGCAGCCAAGATAAGGCAAGCAATCAGCCCCAGCATTTT
D: -
J: TRBJ1-5
size: -
V: TRBV4-3

CDR3: CSVDFSGLTQYF
DNA: TGCAGCGTTGATTTCTCAGGTCTTACGCAGTATTTT
D: -
J: TRBJ2-3
size: -
V: TRBV29-1

CDR3: CASSLDVSPQETQYF
DNA: TGTGCCAGCAGCTTAGATGTCTCACCGCAAGAGACCCAGTACTTC
D: -
J: TRBJ2-5
size: few
V: TRBV7-7

CDR3: CASSAGTLGFYGYTF
DNA: TGTGCCAGCAGTGCCGGCACCCTAGGATTCTATGGCTACACCTTC
D: -
J: TRBJ1-2
size: many
V: TRBV12-3/TRBV12-4

CDR3: CASSLTSGGAASTDTQYF
DNA: TGCGCCAGCAGCTTAACTAGCGGGGGGGCCGCTAGCACAGATACGCAGTATTTT
D: TRBD2
J: TRBJ2-3
size: few
V: TRBV5-1

CDR3: CASGAYQETQYF
DNA: TGTGCCAGCGGTGCATACCAAGAGACCCAGTACTTC
D: -
J: TRBJ2-5
size: few
V: TRBV13

CDR3: CASSEASEQFF
DNA: TGTGCCAGCAGTGAAGCGTCGGAGCAGTTCTTC
D: -
J: TRBJ2-1
size: -
V: TRBV2

CDR3: CASSLVRSADTQYF
DNA: TGTGCCAGCAGCTTAGTGAGGTCTGCAGATACGCAGTATTTT
D: -
J: TRBJ2-3
size: -
V: TRBV13

CDR3: CASSRTATYEQYF
DNA: TGTGCCAGCTCCCGGACAGCAACCTACGAGCAGTACTTC
D: -
J: TRBJ2-7
size: once
V: TRBV18

CDR3: CASRPPGLAGELFF
DNA: TGTGCCAGCAGGCCCCCAGGCTTGGCCGGGGAGCTGTTTTTT
D: -
J: TRBJ2-2
size: -
V: TRBV6-1

CDR3: CASSLGSEQETQYF
DNA: TGTGCTAGCAGCTTAGGGTCAGAACAAGAGACCCAGTACTTC
D: -
J: TRBJ2-5
size: few
V: TRBV7-7

CDR3: CASSVVSIGELFF
DNA: TGTGCCAGCAGCGTAGTTTCTATCGGGGAGCTGTTTTTT
D: -
J: TRBJ2-2
size: -
V: TRBV9

CDR3: CASRWDRGRKNTGELFF
DNA: TGCGCCAGCAGATGGGACAGGGGGCGAAAAAACACCGGGGAGCTGTTTTTT
D: TRBD1
J: TRBJ2-2
size: many
V: TRBV5-1

CDR3: CASSLDDRYQNIQYF
DNA: TGCGCCAGCAGCTTGGACGACAGATACCAAAACATTCAGTACTTC
D: -
J: TRBJ2-4
size: many
V: TRBV5-1

CDR3: CSAFGTVDVPQETQYF
DNA: TGCAGTGCTTTCGGGACAGTCGACGTACCCCAAGAGACCCAGTACTTC
D: TRBD1
J: TRBJ2-5
size: -
V: TRBV20-1

CDR3: CASSLTTSYGYTF
DNA: TGTGCCAGCAGTTTAACTACTTCCTATGGCTACACCTTC
D: -
J: TRBJ1-2
size: few
V: TRBV28

CDR3: CASSQEQLLNGYTF
DNA: TGCGCCAGCAGCCAAGAACAGTTGCTAAACGGCTACACCTTC
D: -
J: TRBJ1-2
size: -
V: TRBV4-3

CDR3: CASSGTTYEQYF
DNA: TGTGCCAGCAGCGGGACTACCTACGAGCAGTACTTC
D: TRBD2
J: TRBJ2-7
size: many
V: TRBV12-3/TRBV12-4

CDR3: CASSLGGERRETQYF
DNA: TGTGCCAGCAGCCTAGGAGGCGAAAGGCGGGAGACCCAGTACTTC
D: -
J: TRBJ2-5
size: few
V: TRBV7-6

CDR3: CASSYDTGPPQHF
DNA: TGTGCCAGCAGTTACGATACGGGTCCCCCCCAGCATTTT
D: -
J: TRBJ1-5
size: many
V: TRBV6-5

CDR3: CASSLVPPGAGGGNGQFF
DNA: TGTGCCAGCAGCTTGGTTCCCCCGGGAGCGGGGGGCGGGAATGGGCAGTTCTTC
D: TRBD2
J: TRBJ2-1
size: few
V: TRBV7-2

CDR3: CASSSGGLELFF
DNA: TGTGCTAGCAGCTCAGGGGGTTTGGAGCTGTTTTTT
D: TRBD1
J: TRBJ2-2
size: few
V: TRBV7-7

CDR3: CASSPTPGVYEQYF
DNA: TGTGCCAGCAGCCCAACCCCAGGGGTCTACGAGCAGTACTTC
D: -
J: TRBJ2-7
size: few
V: TRBV7-2

CDR3: CSAWGQGHQPQHF
DNA: TGCAGTGCTTGGGGACAGGGACATCAGCCCCAGCATTTT
D: TRBD1
J: TRBJ1-5
size: -
V: TRBV20-1

CDR3: CASSQVSWGSPLHF
DNA: TGCGCCAGCAGCCAAGTCTCGTGGGGTTCACCCCTCCACTTT
D: -
J: TRBJ1-6
size: few
V: TRBV4-3

CDR3: CASSFGAEQPQHF
DNA: TGTGCCAGCAGTTTCGGGGCCGAGCAGCCCCAGCATTTT
D: -
J: TRBJ1-5
size: few
V: TRBV12-3/TRBV12-4

CDR3: CASSGDRGPETQYF
DNA: TGTGCCAGCAGTGGGGACAGGGGGCCGGAGACCCAGTACTTC
D: TRBD1
J: TRBJ2-5
size: -
V: TRBV6-5

CDR3: CASRNQAGRRTDTQYF
DNA: TGTGCCAGCAGGAATCAAGCGGGGAGGCGCACAGATACGCAGTATTTT
D: TRBD2
J: TRBJ2-3
size: few
V: TRBV5-4

CDR3: CASSYTRETQYF
DNA: TGTGCTAGTAGTTACACACGGGAGACCCAGTACTTC
D: -
J: TRBJ2-5
size: few
V: TRBV12-5

CDR3: CASSQDSGSGGISEQFF
DNA: TGTGCCAGCAGCCAAGATAGTGGTAGCGGGGGGATCAGTGAGCAGTTCTTC
D: TRBD2
J: TRBJ2-1
size: many
V: TRBV4-2

CDR3: CASSLVGQGSGYTF
DNA: TGTGCCAGCAGCTTAGTGGGACAGGGGAGTGGCTACACCTTC
D: TRBD1
J: TRBJ1-2
size: -
V: TRBV7-2

CDR3: CASSFLGSTEAFF
DNA: TGTGCCAGCAGCTTCTTAGGCTCCACTGAAGCTTTCTTT
D: -
J: TRBJ1-1
size: -
V: TRBV7-9

CDR3: CASSRGGQGGNEKLFF
DNA: TGCGCCAGCAGCCGCGGTGGACAGGGTGGGAATGAAAAACTGTTTTTT
D: TRBD1
J: TRBJ1-4
size: -
V: TRBV5-1

CDR3: CASSPYGVRNTEAFF
DNA: TGTGCCAGCAGCCCGTACGGGGTAAGGAACACTGAAGCTTTCTTT
D: -
J: TRBJ1-1
size: many
V: TRBV7-9

CDR3: CASSYPGRAEAFF
DNA: TGTGCCAGCAGTTACCCAGGGAGGGCTGAAGCTTTCTTT
D: -
J: TRBJ1-1
size: -
V: TRBV6-2/TRBV6-3

CDR3: CASSPPTVGGLLEAFF
DNA: TGCGCCAGCAGCCCCCCCACAGTAGGGGGCCTGCTTGAAGCTTTCTTT
D: TRBD1
J: TRBJ1-1
size: -
V: TRBV5-1

CDR3: CSASWGLLAGNYNEQFF
DNA: TGCAGTGCCTCATGGGGACTACTAGCGGGGAACTACAATGAGCAGTTCTTC
D: TRBD2
J: TRBJ2-1
size: few
V: TRBV20-1

CDR3: CASSSGEYEQYF
DNA: TGTGCCAGCAGCTCGGGAGAATACGAGCAGTACTTC
D: -
J: TRBJ2-7
size: few
V: TRBV5-4

CDR3: CASSAGQGALAYEQYF
DNA: TGTGCCAGCAGTGCGGGACAGGGGGCCCTCGCCTACGAGCAGTACTTC
D: TRBD1
J: TRBJ2-7
size: few
V: TRBV27

CDR3: CASSSRPVDRQTQYF
DNA: TGCGCCAGCAGCTCCCGACCGGTAGATCGGCAGACCCAGTACTTC
D: -
J: TRBJ2-5
size: -
V: TRBV5-1

CDR3: CASSTTGTETQYF
DNA: TGTGCCAGCAGCACGACAGGGACAGAGACCCAGTACTTC
D: TRBD1
J: TRBJ2-5
size: -
V: TRBV9

CDR3: CASSPRQGTDTQYF
DNA: TGTGCCAGCTCACCACGGCAGGGCACAGATACGCAGTATTTT
D: -
J: TRBJ2-3
size: many
V: TRBV18

CDR3: CASSSGFSSTDTQYF
DNA: TGCGCCAGCAGCTCAGGATTCTCCAGCACAGATACGCAGTATTTT
D: -
J: TRBJ2-3
size: few
V: TRBV5-1

CDR3: CASSRDRGQNYGYTF
DNA: TGCGCCAGCAGCAGAGACAGGGGGCAGAACTATGGCTACACCTTC
D: TRBD1
J: TRBJ1-2
size: many
V: TRBV5-1

CDR3: CASSPEGLKRYEQYF
DNA: TGCGCCAGCAGCCCGGAAGGGCTCAAACGATACGAGCAGTACTTC
D: -
J: TRBJ2-7
size: many
V: TRBV5-1

CDR3: CASSVVGTGYNEQFF
DNA: TGTGCCAGCAGCGTAGTGGGGACTGGATACAATGAGCAGTTCTTC
D: -
J: TRBJ2-1
size: -
V: TRBV9

CDR3: CASSHGGPYTQYF
DNA: TGTGCCAGCAGTCACGGGGGGCCATATACGCAGTATTTT
D: -
J: TRBJ2-3
size: few
V: TRBV6-5